This T cell receptor (beta chain) was observed in a study of cytomegalovirus exposure and HLA in healthy donors. Study-level findings and limits: 87-base-pair reads could not separate some V segments, including TRBV6-2 and TRBV6-3. Analyses of presence and absence presupposed an approximately uniform sequencing depth across donors.

Remarks on this clone: Its antigen is unidentified.

V shed 6 bases, J shed 2 bases, and the junction held 5 bases outside the gene matches. Germline CDR1 and CDR2: MDHEN and SYDVKM. CDR3 size: 14 residues. Vbeta (60) and Jbeta (13) primers were used in the PCR. The protocol was immunoSEQ multiplex PCR, while the TCRdb copy is restricted to in-frame clones and leaves out a portion. This sample has 150,000 to 200,000 clones; roughly 80% occur once, and the top ten carry roughly 1.5%. The source of this sequence is a woman aged 25-40 years in good health and CMV-seronegative. The J gene is TRBJ2-7, the V gene TRBV28; 9 bases match TRBD2. The sequenced material came from PBMCs. The chain's CDR3 is CASREGGGAYEQYF. The CDR3 DNA sequence: TGTGCCAGCAGGGAGGGCGGGGGGGCCTACGAGCAGTACTTC.